This T cell receptor beta chain originates from a study of CD8+ T cells in alopecia areata. Study-wide background: Treated patients received oral tofacitinib, 5 to 10 mg twice daily. Tofacitinib ran for 6 to 18 months before 6 months off drug.

General study results and limits: Scalp samples also yield sequences of resident alphabeta T cells from normal skin.

Only a few counts were recorded for this clone. Its target is unknown. Germline V lookup: CDR1 SEHNR, CDR2 FQNEAQ (reference sequence). Trimming pared 5 bases from V and 3 bases from J, leaving 11 bases between. This CDR3 region has 14 residues. Extracted RNA was reverse transcribed into cDNA, the sequencing template. The repertoire was sequenced with immunoSEQ multiplex PCR; TCRdb's copy has only in-frame clones and lacks some. Found here are about 170,000 clones, roughly 70% of them singletons; the top ten hold over 10%. Obtained from alopecia areata patients were lesional scalp punch biopsies along with peripheral blood.

The receptor comes from a human donor with alopecia areata. The sequencing used CD8+ T cells sorted from blood, collected at week 0. The chain joins TRBV7-9 to TRBJ2-1, with D possibly TRBD1 on 6 matching bases. CDR3 amino acids: CASSAQGLYNEQFF. The CDR3 DNA sequence: TGTGCCAGCAGCGCCCAGGGGCTCTACAATGAGCAGTTCTTC. The full variable domain, rest sourced from reference TRBV7-9 and TRBJ2-1, is DTGVSQNPRHKITKRGQNVTFRCDPISEHNRLYWYRQTLGQGPEFLTYFQNEAQLEKSRLLSDRFSAERPKGSFSTLEIQRTEQGDSAMYLCASSAQGLYNEQFFGPGTRLTVL.